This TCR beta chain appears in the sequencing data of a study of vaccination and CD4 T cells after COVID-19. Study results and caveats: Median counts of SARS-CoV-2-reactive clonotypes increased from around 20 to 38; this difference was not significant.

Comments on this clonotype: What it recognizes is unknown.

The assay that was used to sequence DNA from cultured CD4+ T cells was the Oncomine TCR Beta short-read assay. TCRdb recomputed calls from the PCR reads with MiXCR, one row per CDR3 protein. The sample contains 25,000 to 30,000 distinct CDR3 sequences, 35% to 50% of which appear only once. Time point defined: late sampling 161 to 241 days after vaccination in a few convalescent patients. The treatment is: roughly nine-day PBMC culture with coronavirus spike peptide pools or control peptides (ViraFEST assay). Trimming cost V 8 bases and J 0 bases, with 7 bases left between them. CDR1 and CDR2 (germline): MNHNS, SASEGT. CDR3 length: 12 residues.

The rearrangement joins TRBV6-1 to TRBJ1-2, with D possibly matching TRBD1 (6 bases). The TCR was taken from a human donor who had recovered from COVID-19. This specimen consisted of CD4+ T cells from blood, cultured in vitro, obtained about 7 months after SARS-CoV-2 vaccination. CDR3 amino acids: CASRTANYGYTF. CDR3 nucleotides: TGTGCCAGCCGGACAGCTAACTATGGCTACACCTTC.